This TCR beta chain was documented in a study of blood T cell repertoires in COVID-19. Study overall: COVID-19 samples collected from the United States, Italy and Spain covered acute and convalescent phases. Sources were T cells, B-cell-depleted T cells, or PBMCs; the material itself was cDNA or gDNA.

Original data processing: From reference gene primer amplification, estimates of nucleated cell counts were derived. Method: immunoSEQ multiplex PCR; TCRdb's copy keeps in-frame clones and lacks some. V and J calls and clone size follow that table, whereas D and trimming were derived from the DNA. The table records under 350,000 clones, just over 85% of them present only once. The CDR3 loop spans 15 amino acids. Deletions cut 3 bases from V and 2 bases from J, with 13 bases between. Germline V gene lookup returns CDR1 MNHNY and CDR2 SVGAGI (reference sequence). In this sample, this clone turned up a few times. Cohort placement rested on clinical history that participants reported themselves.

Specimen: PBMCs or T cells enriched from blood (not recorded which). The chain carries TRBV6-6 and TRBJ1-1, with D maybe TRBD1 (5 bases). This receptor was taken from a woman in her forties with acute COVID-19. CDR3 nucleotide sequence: TGTGCCAGCAGTTATTCCAGGGACTCTAACACTGAAGCTTTCTTT. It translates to CASSYSRDSNTEAFF.